One sample yielded the 10 T cell receptor beta chains listed below, sequenced in a study of shared T cell receptors in the human thymus (dated by TCRdb to the early 2020s). The library was made by the immunoSEQ multiplex PCR assay. The clones in this table, taken by TCRdb from immuneACCESS, are in-frame only. Not every clone is retained; where verified, under half of the shortfall comes from an unresolved V gene, and the cause of the rest is unknown. Present in this sample are roughly 710,000 clones, approximately 85% of which were seen just once. More than 0.008% of the sample lies in the top ten. These same records also appear under a second study, on human thymus T cells.

The sequenced material came from thymocytes. The receptors derive from a girl in the first two years of life with a congenital heart defect. Donor details come from another sample of the same person, matched by shared clones.

The chain employs TRBV5-4 and TRBJ2-7; 8 bases agree with TRBD2. Germline V lookup: CDR1 SGHNT, CDR2 YYREEE (reference sequence). V was clipped by 2 bases and J by 3 bases; unmatched bases: 13. There are 17 residues in the CDR3. The CDR3 loop reads CASSFQFSGGGYYEQYF. The CDR3 DNA follows: TGTGCCAGCAGCTTTCAGTTTTCTGGCGGGGGGTACTACGAGCAGTACTTC.

The rearrangement uses TRBV5-1 and TRBJ2-3; D might be TRBD1 (6 bases). Germline V gene data show CDR1 as SGHRS and CDR2 as YFSETQ. The CDR3 length is 17 residues. V lost 3 bases and J 4 bases, leaving 21 bases between the germline ends. The CDR3 loop is CASSSSPPGVKADTQYF. The CDR3 DNA is TGCGCCAGCAGCTCGTCTCCGCCAGGGGTGAAAGCAGATACGCAGTATTTT.

The rearrangement joins TRBV5-6 to TRBJ1-6; the D is unclear. CDR3 length equals 15 residues. CDR1 and CDR2 (germline): SGHDT, YYEEEE. With 4 bases removed from V and 7 bases from J, the gap between germline ends came to 15 bases. The CDR3 nucleotides read TGTGCCAGCAGCCACTGGGCCCGGTCGAATTCACCCCTCCACTTT. It encodes CASSHWARSNSPLHF.

The V gene is TRBV27, the J gene TRBJ2-1; possible D gene TRBD1, 7 bases. This CDR3 comprises 16 residues. The V end was cut by 7 bases, the J end by 3 bases, with 19 bases between. Germline-derived CDR1 and CDR2 are MNHEY and SMNVEV (reference sequence). CDR3 in amino acids: CASKGRGTVNYNEQFF. In DNA form, the CDR3 reads TGTGCCAGCAAGGGTCGGGGGACAGTTAACTACAATGAGCAGTTCTTC.

The V and J genes are TRBV7-2 and TRBJ2-7; D remains unclear. From germline, CDR1 is SGHTA and CDR2 FQGNSA. V shed 2 bases and J shed 0 bases, with 8 bases lying between them. This CDR3 has 14 residues. The CDR3 loop reads CASSLLDFSYEQYF. The DNA of the CDR3 is TGTGCCAGCAGCTTACTAGACTTCTCCTACGAGCAGTACTTC.

The chain is built from TRBV14 and TRBJ1-2, with D possibly matching TRBD1 (5 bases). This CDR3 comprises 16 residues. V was cut by 5 bases and J by 6 bases, with 22 bases left in between. CDR1 is SGHDN and CDR2 is FVKESK in the germline V gene. CDR3: CASSTLEGLRGDGYTF. The CDR3 bases are TGTGCCAGCAGCACGTTGGAGGGGCTAAGAGGGGATGGCTACACCTTC.

The chain carries TRBV7-3 and TRBJ2-4; 7 bases match TRBD1. CDR1 is SGHTA, CDR2 FQGTGA, per germline. The CDR3 runs to 13 residues. With 5 bases clipped from V and 4 bases from J, the junction kept 2 bases outside the gene matches. The CDR3 loop reads CASSPTGKNIQYF. The CDR3 DNA sequence: TGTGCCAGCAGCCCGACAGGGAAAAACATTCAGTACTTC. Together with reference TRBV7-3 and TRBJ2-4, the CDR3 gives the full variable domain: GAGVSQTPSNKVTEKGKYVELRCDPISGHTALYWYRQSLGQGPEFLIYFQGTGAADDSGLPNDRFFAVRPEGSVSTLKIQRTERGDSAVYLCASSPTGKNIQYFGAGTRLSVL.

This clone was recorded once. J is TRBJ1-2 and V is TRBV9; possible D gene TRBD1, 5 bases. V was shortened by 3 bases and J by 1 base, with 19 bases between the two germline ends. The CDR3 has 17 residues. In germline, CDR1 is SGDLS, CDR2 YYNGEE. CDR3 protein: CASSGLLGPQVNYGYTF. The CDR3 DNA sequence: TGTGCCAGCAGCGGCTTATTAGGCCCACAGGTTAACTATGGCTACACCTTC.

This clone has only one observation. The chain joins TRBV12-5 to TRBJ2-3; D is possibly TRBD2 (6 bases). Trimming left V 7 bases short and J 1 base short, with 27 bases between. Germline V gene data show CDR1 as LGHNT and CDR2 as FRNRAP. The CDR3 consists of 19 residues. The CDR3 bases are TGTGCTAGTGCGGGCGAGAAATCACAGAGGACTAAGGGCACAGATACGCAGTATTTT. Translating gives CASAGEKSQRTKGTDTQYF.

V usage is TRBV27 and J usage is TRBJ1-6; D might be TRBD1 (5 bases). This CDR3 is 15 amino acids long. CDR1 is MNHEY, CDR2 SMNVEV, per germline (reference sequence). Between the trimmed V and J ends, which lost 2 bases and 5 bases, there was a span of 10 bases. The CDR3 loop reads CASSLREGHNSPLHF. In DNA form, the CDR3 reads TGTGCCAGCAGTTTACGGGAGGGGCATAATTCACCCCTCCACTTT.